The sequence of this T cell receptor (beta chain) was determined in a study of technical replicates of blood from a handful of donors. The CDR3 spans 12 residues. The germline V and J ends were trimmed by 5 bases and 7 bases, with 11 bases remaining between them. The germline CDR1 and CDR2 sequences are MNHNS and SASEGT. This table comes from immunoSEQ multiplex PCR, and its TCRdb copy is limited to in-frame clones, with some not included. The table has under 110,000 clones, over 95% seen once. This clonotype was obtained from a human donor in good health. The chain carries TRBV6-1 and TRBJ1-2; no clear D. Source material: T cells isolated from PBMCs. The CDR3: CASSPGSLGYTF. CDR3 nucleotide sequence: TGTGCCAGCAGTCCGGGGTCCCTTGGCTACACCTTC.